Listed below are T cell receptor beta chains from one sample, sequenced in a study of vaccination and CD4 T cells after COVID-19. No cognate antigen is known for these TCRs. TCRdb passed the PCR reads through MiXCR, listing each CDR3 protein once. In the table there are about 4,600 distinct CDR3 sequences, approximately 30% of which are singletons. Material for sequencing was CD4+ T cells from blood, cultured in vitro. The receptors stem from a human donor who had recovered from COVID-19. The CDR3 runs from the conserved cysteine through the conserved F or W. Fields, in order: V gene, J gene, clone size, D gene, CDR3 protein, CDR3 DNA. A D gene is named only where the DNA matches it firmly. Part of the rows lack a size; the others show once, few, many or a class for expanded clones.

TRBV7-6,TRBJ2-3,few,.,CASSSKFSTDTQYF,TGTGCCAGCAGCTCCAAATTCTCCACAGATACGCAGTATTTT
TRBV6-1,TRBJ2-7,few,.,CASSATRAPEQYF,TGTGCCAGCAGCGCCACACGGGCTCCTGAGCAGTACTTC
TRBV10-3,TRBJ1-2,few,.,CAISSTTGYGYTF,TGTGCCATCAGTTCAACGACAGGCTATGGCTACACCTTC
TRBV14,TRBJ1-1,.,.,CASSQLSFGPTEAFF,TGTGCCAGCAGCCAATTGTCTTTCGGTCCCACTGAAGCTTTCTTT
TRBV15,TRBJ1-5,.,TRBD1,CATSSGRDSDSNQPQHF,TGTGCCACCAGCAGTGGTAGGGACAGCGATAGCAATCAGCCCCAGCATTTT
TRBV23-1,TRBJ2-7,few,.,CASSQSRQNEQYF,TGCGCCAGCAGTCAATCTCGGCAGAACGAGCAGTACTTC
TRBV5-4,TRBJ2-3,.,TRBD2,CASSTPSGGASDTQYF,TGTGCCAGCAGCACCCCTAGCGGGGGGGCATCGGATACGCAGTATTTT
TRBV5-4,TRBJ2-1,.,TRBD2,CASRLAGADEQFF,TGTGCCAGCAGACTAGCGGGAGCGGATGAGCAGTTCTTC
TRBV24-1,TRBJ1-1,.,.,CATRHRPRRVAEAFF,TGTGCCACCAGACACCGTCCACGGCGCGTGGCTGAAGCTTTCTTT
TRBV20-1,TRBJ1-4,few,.,CSARGAGDDEKLFF,TGCAGTGCTAGAGGGGCAGGGGATGATGAAAAACTGTTTTTT
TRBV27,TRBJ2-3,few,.,CASPFEYTQYF,TGTGCCAGCCCCTTCGAATATACGCAGTATTTT
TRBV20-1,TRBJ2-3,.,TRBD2,CSARSSGGAGNTQYF,TGCAGTGCTAGGAGTAGCGGGGGGGCCGGGAATACGCAGTATTTT
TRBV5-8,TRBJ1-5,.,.,CASSREADQPQHF,TGTGCCAGCAGCAGGGAGGCGGATCAGCCCCAGCATTTT
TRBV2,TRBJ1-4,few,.,CASTEDRGFTVNEKLFF,TGTGCCAGCACCGAGGATCGGGGTTTTACCGTTAATGAAAAACTGTTTTTT
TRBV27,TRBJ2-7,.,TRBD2,CASRPSGSTYEQYF,TGTGCCAGCAGACCTAGCGGGTCGACCTACGAGCAGTACTTC
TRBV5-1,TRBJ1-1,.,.,CASTNGPNTEAFF,TGTGCCAGCACAAACGGACCGAACACTGAAGCTTTCTTT
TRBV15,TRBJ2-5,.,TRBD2,CATSRLAGGQFPETQYF,TGTGCCACCAGCAGACTAGCGGGGGGGCAGTTCCCAGAGACCCAGTACTTC
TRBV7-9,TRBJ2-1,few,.,CASSAPGLYNEQFF,TGTGCCAGCAGCGCCCCGGGACTTTACAATGAGCAGTTCTTC
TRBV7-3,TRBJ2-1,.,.,CASSPIQGYNEQFF,TGTGCCAGCAGCCCGATCCAAGGCTACAATGAGCAGTTCTTC
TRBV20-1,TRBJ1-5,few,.,CSARRQREQPQHF,TGCAGTGCTAGAAGGCAAAGGGAGCAGCCCCAGCATTTT
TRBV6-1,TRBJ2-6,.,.,CASNSRRDTGANVLTF,TGTGCCAGCAACTCTAGGCGAGACACTGGGGCCAACGTCCTGACTTTC
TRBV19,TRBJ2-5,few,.,CASRRRGLQETQYF,TGTGCCAGTAGGAGGAGGGGGCTCCAAGAGACCCAGTACTTC
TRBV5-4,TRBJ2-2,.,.,CASSLSSVFTGELFF,TGTGCCAGCAGCTTGTCAAGTGTTTTCACCGGGGAGCTGTTTTTT